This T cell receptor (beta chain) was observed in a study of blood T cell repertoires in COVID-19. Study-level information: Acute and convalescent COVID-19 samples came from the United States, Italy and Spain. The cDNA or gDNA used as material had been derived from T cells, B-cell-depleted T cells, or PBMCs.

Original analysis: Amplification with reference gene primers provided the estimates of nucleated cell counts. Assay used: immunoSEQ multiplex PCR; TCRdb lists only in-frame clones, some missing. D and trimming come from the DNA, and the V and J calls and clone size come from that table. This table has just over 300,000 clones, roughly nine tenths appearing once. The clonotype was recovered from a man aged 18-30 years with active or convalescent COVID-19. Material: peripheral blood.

The CDR3 loop reads CASSLDFNSNTEAFF. The DNA for the CDR3 is TGTGCCAGCAGCTTAGACTTCAACAGTAACACTGAAGCTTTCTTT. J is TRBJ1-1 and V is TRBV7-2; no clear D gene. This CDR3 is built from 15 residues. Germline values: CDR1 SGHTA, CDR2 FQGNSA. Trimming took 1 base from V and 2 from J, leaving 11 bases between them.